One and the same sample provided the 10 T cell receptor beta chains below, sequenced in a study of blood T cell repertoires in COVID-19. Some clones are missing from TCRdb's copy, which holds only in-frame ones; the method was immunoSEQ multiplex PCR. The table shows some 300,000 clones, with roughly nine tenths occurring only once. Sequenced input: PBMCs or T cells enriched from blood (not recorded which). These receptors were obtained from a woman aged 50 to 65 who had been exposed to COVID-19.

The chain carries TRBV30 and TRBJ2-4; tentatively, D is TRBD1 (5 bases). This CDR3 is 14 amino acids long. Trimming removed 3 bases at V and 0 bases at J, with 9 bases between. Germline V gene data show CDR1 as GTSNPN and CDR2 as SVGIG (reference sequence). CDR3 sequence: CAWRRQLAKNIQYF. CDR3 nucleotide sequence: TGTGCCTGGAGACGACAGTTAGCCAAAAACATTCAGTACTTC.

The chain uses TRBV7-2 and TRBJ1-6; the D gene is possibly TRBD1 (6 bases). The CDR3 has 17 amino acids. The V end was cut by 6 bases, the J end by 2 bases, with 17 bases between. Per the germline V gene, CDR1 is SGHTA and CDR2 is FQGNSA. CDR3 loop: CASRLRGGQPYNSPLHF. The CDR3 nucleotides are TGTGCCAGCAGGCTGAGGGGGGGCCAACCCTATAATTCACCCCTCCACTTT.

This clone showed up just once. The chain has TRBV25-1 and TRBJ2-5; a possible D gene is TRBD2 (7 bases). Germline CDR1 is MGHDK and CDR2 is SYGVNS. The V gene lost 1 base and the J gene lost 3 bases, with 12 bases spanning the gap. The CDR3 is 15 residues long. CDR3 DNA sequence: TGTGCCAGCAGTGAATTCACAGGGAGGGAAGAGACCCAGTACTTC. Its protein is CASSEFTGREETQYF.

The CDR3 here is CASSPQKTSSSYEQYF. CDR3 bases: TGTGCCAGCAGCCCTCAAAAAACTTCGAGCTCCTACGAGCAGTACTTC. This chain connects TRBV14 to TRBJ2-7; D is undetermined. This CDR3 spans 16 amino acids. Germline V gene lookup returns CDR1 SGHDN and CDR2 FVKESK. Trimming removed 4 bases from V and 0 bases from J, with 16 bases in between.

The V gene is TRBV5-6, the J gene TRBJ2-5; 8 bases are shared with TRBD1. J lost 4 bases, V lost 2 bases, and 4 bases had no gene match. The germline V gene encodes CDR1 SGHDT and CDR2 YYEEEE. The CDR3 runs 14 residues. The CDR3 reads CASSLLQGGETQYF. CDR3 DNA sequence: TGTGCCAGCAGCTTACTACAGGGGGGAGAGACCCAGTACTTC. Based on the CDR3 plus reference TRBV5-6 and TRBJ2-5, the full variable domain is DAGVTQSPTHLIKTRGQQVTLRCSPKSGHDTVSWYQQALGQGPQFIFQYYEEEERQRGNFPDRFSGHQFPNYSSELNVNALLLGDSALYLCASSLLQGGETQYFGPGTRLLVL.

The chain couples TRBV6-2 or TRBV6-3 to TRBJ2-7; unclear D gene. The CDR3 is made up of 12 amino acids. Trimming stripped 6 bases from V and 2 bases from J, with 8 bases between. Per the germline V gene, CDR1 is MNHEY and CDR2 is SVGEGT. CDR3 nucleotide sequence: TGTGCCAGCAGCCTTCCTGCCTACGAGCAGTACTTC. Amino acids: CASSLPAYEQYF.

The chain has TRBV18 and TRBJ1-2, with D unclear. The CDR3 is 12 amino acids. Per germline, CDR1 KGHSH and CDR2 LQKENI. The V end lost 3 bases, the J end lost 7 bases, and 9 bases lay between the germline ends. CDR3 amino acids: CASSPESSGYTF. The CDR3 DNA reads as TGTGCCAGCTCACCCGAGTCAAGTGGCTACACCTTC.

A few counts support this clone. This chain uses TRBV19 with TRBJ1-2; a possible D gene is TRBD1 (5 bases). V shed 1 base and J shed 7 bases, with 7 bases lying between them. Germline V CDR1 and CDR2: LNHDA, SQIVND (reference sequence). This CDR3 comprises 12 residues. The CDR3 sequence: CASSIVGVGYTF. In DNA form, the CDR3 reads TGTGCCAGTAGTATAGTAGGGGTTGGCTACACCTTC.

The rearrangement joins TRBV3-1 (or the pseudogene TRBV3-2) to TRBJ2-3, with TRBD2 as a possible D gene (6 bases). Germline V gene lookup returns CDR1 LGHDT and CDR2 YNNKEL (reference sequence). Trimming left V 1 base short and J 4 bases short, with 12 bases between. This CDR3 has 15 amino acids. The CDR3 DNA is TGTGCCAGCAGCCAAGCGGGGACTGCATCAGATACGCAGTATTTT. Translating it yields CASSQAGTASDTQYF.

The CDR3 nucleotides are TGTGCCAGCAGCCAAGATTTTGGGCAGGGGAGTCAGCCCCAGCATTTT. Protein product: CASSQDFGQGSQPQHF. The chain couples TRBV3-1 (or the pseudogene TRBV3-2) to TRBJ1-5; possible D gene TRBD1, 6 bases. The CDR3 runs 16 residues. Deletions cut 0 bases from V and 6 bases from J, with 15 bases between. Germline V gene data show CDR1 as LGHDT and CDR2 as YNNKEL (reference sequence).